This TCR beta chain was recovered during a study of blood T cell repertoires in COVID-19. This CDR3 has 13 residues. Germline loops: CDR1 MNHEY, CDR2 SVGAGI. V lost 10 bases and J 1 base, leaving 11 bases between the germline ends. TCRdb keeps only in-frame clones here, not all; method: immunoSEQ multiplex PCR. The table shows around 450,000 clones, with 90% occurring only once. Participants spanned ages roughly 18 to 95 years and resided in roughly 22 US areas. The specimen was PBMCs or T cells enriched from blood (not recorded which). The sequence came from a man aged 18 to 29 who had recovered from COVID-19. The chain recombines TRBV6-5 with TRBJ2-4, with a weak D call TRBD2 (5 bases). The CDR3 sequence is CATRGTAKNIQYF. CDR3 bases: TGTGCCACCCGGGGAACCGCCAAAAACATTCAGTACTTC.